The clone carrying this T cell receptor (beta chain) was counted a single time. Its antigen is still unknown. This sample was included in a study of T cell responses to AZD1222 COVID-19 vaccine. Pooling was applied to second doses at about 4 or about 12 weeks. Regarding the study as a whole: Only six people who got AZD1222 tested seropositive at baseline.

V was pared by 5 bases and J by 3 bases, with 5 bases of the junction left unmatched. The germline V gene encodes CDR1 SGHAT and CDR2 FQNNGV. This CDR3 is built from 15 residues. The method was immunoSEQ multiplex PCR; TCRdb's version includes in-frame clones alone and lacks a portion of them. The table records roughly 130,000 clones, roughly 92% of them present only once. The sample consisted of peripheral blood, taken 28 days after the second AZD1222 dose. The receptor's source is an adult who received the AZD1222 COVID-19 vaccine. The chain couples TRBV11-2 to TRBJ1-2, with 11 bases identical to TRBD1. CDR3 coding DNA: TGTGCCAGCAGCAGGGACAGGGGGGTGTACTATGGCTACACCTTC. Its protein is CASSRDRGVYYGYTF.